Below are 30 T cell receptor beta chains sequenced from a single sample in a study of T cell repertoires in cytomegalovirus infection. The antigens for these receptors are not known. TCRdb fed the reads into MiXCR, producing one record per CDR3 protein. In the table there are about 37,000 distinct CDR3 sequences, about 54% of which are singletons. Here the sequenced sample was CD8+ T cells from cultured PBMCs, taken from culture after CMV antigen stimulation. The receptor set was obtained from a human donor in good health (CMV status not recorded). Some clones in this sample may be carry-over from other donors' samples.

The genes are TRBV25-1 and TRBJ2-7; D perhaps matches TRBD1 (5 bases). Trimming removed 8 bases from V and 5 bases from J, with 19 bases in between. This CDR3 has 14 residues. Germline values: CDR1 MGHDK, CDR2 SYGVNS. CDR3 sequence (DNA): TGTGCCAGCTACCCCGGAAGGGGTCTGAACGAGCAGTACTTC. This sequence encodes CASYPGRGLNEQYF.

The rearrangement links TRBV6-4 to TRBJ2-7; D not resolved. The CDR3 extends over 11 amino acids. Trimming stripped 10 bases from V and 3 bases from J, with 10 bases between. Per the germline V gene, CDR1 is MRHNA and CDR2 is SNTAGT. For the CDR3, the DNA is TGTGCCACCCATAGACTCTACGAGCAGTACTTC. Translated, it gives CATHRLYEQYF.

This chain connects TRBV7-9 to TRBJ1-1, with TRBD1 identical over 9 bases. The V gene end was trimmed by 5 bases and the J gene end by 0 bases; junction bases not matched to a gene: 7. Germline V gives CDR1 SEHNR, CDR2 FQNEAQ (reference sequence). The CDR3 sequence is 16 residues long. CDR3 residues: CASSRGGQGMNTEAFF. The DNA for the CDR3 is TGTGCCAGCAGCCGCGGGGGACAGGGTATGAACACTGAAGCTTTCTTT.

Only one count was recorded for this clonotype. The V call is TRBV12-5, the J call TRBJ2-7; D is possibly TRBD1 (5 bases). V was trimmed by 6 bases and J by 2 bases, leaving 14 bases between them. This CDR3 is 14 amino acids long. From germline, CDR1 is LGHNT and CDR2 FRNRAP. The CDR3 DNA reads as TGTGCTAGTGGACTACCTGACAGTACCTACGAGCAGTACTTC. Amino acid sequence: CASGLPDSTYEQYF.

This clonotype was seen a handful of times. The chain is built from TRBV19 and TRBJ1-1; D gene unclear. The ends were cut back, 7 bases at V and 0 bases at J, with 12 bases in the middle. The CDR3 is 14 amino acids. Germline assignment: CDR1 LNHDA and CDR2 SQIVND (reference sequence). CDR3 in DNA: TGTGCCAGTACCCGGAGGGCAATGAACACTGAAGCTTTCTTT. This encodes CASTRRAMNTEAFF.

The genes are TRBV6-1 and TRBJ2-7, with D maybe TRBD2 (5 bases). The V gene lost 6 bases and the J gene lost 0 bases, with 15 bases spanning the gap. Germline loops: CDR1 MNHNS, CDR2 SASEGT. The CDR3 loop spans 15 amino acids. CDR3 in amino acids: CASSSSEESSYEQYF. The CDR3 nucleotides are TGTGCCAGCAGCTCTTCGGAGGAAAGCTCCTACGAGCAGTACTTC.

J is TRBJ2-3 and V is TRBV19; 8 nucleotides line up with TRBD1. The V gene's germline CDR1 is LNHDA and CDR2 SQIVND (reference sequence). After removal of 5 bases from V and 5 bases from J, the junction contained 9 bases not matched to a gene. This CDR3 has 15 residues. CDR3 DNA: TGTGCCAGTAGTTTCAGACAGGGGAGTGGAGATACGCAGTATTTT. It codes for CASSFRQGSGDTQYF.

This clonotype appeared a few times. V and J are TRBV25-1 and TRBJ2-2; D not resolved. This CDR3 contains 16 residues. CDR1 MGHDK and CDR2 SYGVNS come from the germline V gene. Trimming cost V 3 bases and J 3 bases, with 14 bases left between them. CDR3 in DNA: TGTGCCAGCAGTGATCTATCCTTTGGGGACACCGGGGAGCTGTTTTTT. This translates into CASSDLSFGDTGELFF.

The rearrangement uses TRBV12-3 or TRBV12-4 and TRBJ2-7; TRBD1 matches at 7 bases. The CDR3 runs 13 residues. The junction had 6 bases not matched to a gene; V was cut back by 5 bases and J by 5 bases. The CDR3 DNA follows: TGTGCCAGCAGTGACAGGGCAGCCCACGAGCAGTACTTC. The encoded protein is CASSDRAAHEQYF.

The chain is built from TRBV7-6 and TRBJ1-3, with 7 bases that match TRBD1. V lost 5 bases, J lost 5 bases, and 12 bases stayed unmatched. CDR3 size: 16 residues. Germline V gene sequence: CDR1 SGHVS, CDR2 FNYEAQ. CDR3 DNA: TGTGCCAGCAGCCTCAATACAGGGGTCCGAAGAAACACCATATATTTT. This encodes CASSLNTGVRRNTIYF.

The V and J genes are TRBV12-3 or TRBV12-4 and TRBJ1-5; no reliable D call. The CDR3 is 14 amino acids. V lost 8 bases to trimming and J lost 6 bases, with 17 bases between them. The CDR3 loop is CASGLTDPGQPQHF. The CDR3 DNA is TGTGCCAGCGGGTTGACGGACCCAGGTCAGCCCCAGCATTTT.

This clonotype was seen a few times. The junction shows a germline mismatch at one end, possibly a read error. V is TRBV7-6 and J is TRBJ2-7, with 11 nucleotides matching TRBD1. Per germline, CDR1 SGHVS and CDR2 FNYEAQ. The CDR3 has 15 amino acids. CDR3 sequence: CDSSDRDRGNYEHYF. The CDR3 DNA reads TGTGACAGCAGTGACCGGGACAGGGGGAACTACGAGCATTACTTC.

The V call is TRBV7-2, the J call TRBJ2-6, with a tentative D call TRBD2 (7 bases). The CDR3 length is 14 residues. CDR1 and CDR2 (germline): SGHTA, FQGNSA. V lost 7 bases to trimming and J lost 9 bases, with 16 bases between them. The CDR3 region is CASTLGGVGNVLTF. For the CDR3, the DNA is TGTGCCAGCACCCTAGGGGGGGTTGGCAACGTCCTGACTTTC.

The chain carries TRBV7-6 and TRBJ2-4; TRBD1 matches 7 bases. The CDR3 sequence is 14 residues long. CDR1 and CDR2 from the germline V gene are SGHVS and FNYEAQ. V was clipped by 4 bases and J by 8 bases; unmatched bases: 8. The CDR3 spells CASSSVRGPDIQYF. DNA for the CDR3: TGTGCCAGCAGCTCCGTGAGGGGGCCAGACATTCAGTACTTC.

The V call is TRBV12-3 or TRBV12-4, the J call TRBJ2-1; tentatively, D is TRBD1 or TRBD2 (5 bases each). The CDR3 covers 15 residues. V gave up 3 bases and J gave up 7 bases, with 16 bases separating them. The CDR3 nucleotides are TGTGCCAGCAGTTTTGGGACCCTGGGGTTGAATGAGCAGTTCTTC. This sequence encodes CASSFGTLGLNEQFF.

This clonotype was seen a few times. The CDR3 loop is CASSLADGTSGRALNEQFF. The DNA for the CDR3 is TGTGCCAGCAGCTTAGCGGACGGGACTAGCGGGAGGGCCCTCAATGAGCAGTTCTTC. This chain connects TRBV7-6 to TRBJ2-1, with 16 bases identical to TRBD2. V was pared by 0 bases and J by 6 bases, with 8 bases of the junction left unmatched. Germline lookup yields CDR1 SGHVS and CDR2 FNYEAQ. The CDR3 loop spans 19 amino acids.

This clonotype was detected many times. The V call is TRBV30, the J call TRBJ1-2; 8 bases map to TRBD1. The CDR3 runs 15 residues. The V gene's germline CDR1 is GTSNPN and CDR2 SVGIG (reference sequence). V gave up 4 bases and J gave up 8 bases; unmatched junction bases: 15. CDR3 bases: TGTGCCTGGACTATTCGGACAGGGAAGGTGCGAGGCTACACCTTC. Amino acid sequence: CAWTIRTGKVRGYTF.

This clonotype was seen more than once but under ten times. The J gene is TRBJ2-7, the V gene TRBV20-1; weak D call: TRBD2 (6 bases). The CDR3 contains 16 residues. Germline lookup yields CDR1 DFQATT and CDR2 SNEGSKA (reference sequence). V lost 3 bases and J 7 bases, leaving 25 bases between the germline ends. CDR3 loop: CSARGRLAIGLWEQYF. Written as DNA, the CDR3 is TGCAGTGCTAGGGGGCGGCTAGCGATTGGGTTATGGGAGCAGTACTTC.

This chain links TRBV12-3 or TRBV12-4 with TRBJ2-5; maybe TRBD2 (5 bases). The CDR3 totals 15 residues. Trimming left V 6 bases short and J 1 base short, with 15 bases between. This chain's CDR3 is CASRPRRTAQETQYF. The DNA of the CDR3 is TGTGCCAGCAGGCCTAGGAGGACGGCCCAAGAGACCCAGTACTTC.

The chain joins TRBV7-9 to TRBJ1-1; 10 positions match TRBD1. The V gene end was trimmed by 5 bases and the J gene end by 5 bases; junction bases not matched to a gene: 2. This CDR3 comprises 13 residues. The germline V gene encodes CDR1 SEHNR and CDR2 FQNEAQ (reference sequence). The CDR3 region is CASSRTGGTEAFF. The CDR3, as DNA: TGTGCCAGCAGCCGGACAGGGGGGACTGAAGCTTTCTTT.

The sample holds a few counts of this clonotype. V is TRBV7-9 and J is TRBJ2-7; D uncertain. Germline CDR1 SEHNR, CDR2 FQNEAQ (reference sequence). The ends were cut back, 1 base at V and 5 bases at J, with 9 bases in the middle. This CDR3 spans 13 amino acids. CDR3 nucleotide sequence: TGTGCCAGCAGCTTAGTAAGCATCGACGAGCAGTACTTC. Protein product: CASSLVSIDEQYF. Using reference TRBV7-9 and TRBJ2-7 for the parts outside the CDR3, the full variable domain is DTGVSQNPRHKITKRGQNVTFRCDPISEHNRLYWYRQTLGQGPEFLTYFQNEAQLEKSRLLSDRFSAERPKGSFSTLEIQRTEQGDSAMYLCASSLVSIDEQYFGPGTRLTVT.

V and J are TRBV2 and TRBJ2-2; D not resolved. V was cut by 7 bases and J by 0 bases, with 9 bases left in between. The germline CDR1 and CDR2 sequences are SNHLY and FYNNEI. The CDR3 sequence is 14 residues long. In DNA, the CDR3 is TGTGCCAGCATGGCAGCCTCGAACACCGGGGAGCTGTTTTTT. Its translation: CASMAASNTGELFF.

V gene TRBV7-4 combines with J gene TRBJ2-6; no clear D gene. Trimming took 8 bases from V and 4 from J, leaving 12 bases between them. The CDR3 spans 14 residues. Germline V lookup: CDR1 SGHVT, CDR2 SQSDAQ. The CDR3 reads CASDEAPGANVLTF. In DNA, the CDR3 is TGTGCCAGCGACGAGGCGCCCGGGGCCAACGTCCTGACTTTC.

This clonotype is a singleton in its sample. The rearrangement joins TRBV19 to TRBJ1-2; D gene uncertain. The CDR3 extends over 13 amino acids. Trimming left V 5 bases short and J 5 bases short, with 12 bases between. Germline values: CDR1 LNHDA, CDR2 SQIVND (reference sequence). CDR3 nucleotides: TGTGCCAGTAGTTCAACACGGCCTTATGGCTACACCTTC. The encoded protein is CASSSTRPYGYTF.

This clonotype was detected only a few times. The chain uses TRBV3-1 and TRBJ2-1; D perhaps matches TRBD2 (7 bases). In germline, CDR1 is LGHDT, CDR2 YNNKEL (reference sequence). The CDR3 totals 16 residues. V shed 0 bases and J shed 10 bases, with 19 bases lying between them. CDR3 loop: CASSQEGGRGAGEQFF. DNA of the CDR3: TGTGCCAGCAGCCAAGAAGGGGGTCGGGGGGCAGGAGAGCAGTTCTTC.

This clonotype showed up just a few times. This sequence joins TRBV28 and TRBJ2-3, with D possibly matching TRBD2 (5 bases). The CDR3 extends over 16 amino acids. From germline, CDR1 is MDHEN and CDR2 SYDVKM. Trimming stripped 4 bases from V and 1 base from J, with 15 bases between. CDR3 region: CASSSSYPLGTDTQYF. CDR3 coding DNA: TGTGCCAGCAGTTCTAGCTACCCCCTGGGCACAGATACGCAGTATTTT.

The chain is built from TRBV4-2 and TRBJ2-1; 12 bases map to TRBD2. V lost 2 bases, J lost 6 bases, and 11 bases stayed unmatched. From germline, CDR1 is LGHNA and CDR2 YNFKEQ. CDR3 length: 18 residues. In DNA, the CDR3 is TGTGCCAGCAGCCAAAACCCCGTACTAGCGGGGGGCTCCAATGAGCAGTTCTTC. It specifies CASSQNPVLAGGSNEQFF.

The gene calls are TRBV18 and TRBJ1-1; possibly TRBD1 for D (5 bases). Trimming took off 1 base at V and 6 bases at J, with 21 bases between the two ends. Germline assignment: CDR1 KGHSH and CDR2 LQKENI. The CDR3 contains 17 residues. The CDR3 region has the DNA TGTGCCAGCTCACCACTCAAATCAGGGAGGTCAACACCTGAAGCTTTCTTT. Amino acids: CASSPLKSGRSTPEAFF.

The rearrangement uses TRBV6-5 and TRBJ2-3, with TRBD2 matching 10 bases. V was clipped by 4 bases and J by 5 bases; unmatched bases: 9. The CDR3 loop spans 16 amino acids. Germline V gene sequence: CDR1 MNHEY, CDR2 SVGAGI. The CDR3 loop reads CASSSPSGGGKDTQYF. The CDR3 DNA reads TGTGCCAGCAGTTCCCCAAGCGGGGGGGGTAAAGATACGCAGTATTTT.

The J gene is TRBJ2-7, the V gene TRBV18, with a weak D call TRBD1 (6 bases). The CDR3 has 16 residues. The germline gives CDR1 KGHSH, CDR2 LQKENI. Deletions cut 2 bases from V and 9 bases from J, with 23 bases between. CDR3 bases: TGTGCCAGCTCACCAAGGGTGTGGCGGCAGGGGCGCGGGCAGTACTTC. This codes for CASSPRVWRQGRGQYF. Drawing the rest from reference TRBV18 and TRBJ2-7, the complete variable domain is NAGVMQNPRHLVRRRGQEARLRCSPMKGHSHVYWYRQLPEEGLKFMVYLQKENIIDESGMPKERFSAEFPKEGPSILRIQQVVRGDSAAYFCASSPRVWRQGRGQYFGPGTRLTVT.